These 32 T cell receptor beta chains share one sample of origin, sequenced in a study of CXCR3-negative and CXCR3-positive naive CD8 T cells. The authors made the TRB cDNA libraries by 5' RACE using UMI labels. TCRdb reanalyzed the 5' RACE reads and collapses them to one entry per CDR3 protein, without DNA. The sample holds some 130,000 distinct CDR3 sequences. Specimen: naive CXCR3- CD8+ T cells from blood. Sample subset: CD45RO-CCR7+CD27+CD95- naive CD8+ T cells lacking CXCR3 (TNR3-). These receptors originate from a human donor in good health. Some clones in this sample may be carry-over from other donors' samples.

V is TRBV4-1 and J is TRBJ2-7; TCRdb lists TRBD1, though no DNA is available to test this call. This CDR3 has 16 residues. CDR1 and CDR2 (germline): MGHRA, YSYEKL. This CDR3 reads CASSQDEGRGGNEQYF.

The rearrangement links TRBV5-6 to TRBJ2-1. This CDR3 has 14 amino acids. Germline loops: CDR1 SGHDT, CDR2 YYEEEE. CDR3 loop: CASSGPSSYNEQFF. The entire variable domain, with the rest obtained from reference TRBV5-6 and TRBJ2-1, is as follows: DAGVTQSPTHLIKTRGQQVTLRCSPKSGHDTVSWYQQALGQGPQFIFQYYEEEERQRGNFPDRFSGHQFPNYSSELNVNALLLGDSALYLCASSGPSSYNEQFFGPGTRLTVL.

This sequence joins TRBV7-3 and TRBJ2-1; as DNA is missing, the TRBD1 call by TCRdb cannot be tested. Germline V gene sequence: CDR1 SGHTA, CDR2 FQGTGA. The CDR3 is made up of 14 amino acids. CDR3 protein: CASSLVGEGDEQFF. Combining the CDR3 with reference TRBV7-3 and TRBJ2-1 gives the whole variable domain GAGVSQTPSNKVTEKGKYVELRCDPISGHTALYWYRQSLGQGPEFLIYFQGTGAADDSGLPNDRFFAVRPEGSVSTLKIQRTERGDSAVYLCASSLVGEGDEQFFGPGTRLTVL.

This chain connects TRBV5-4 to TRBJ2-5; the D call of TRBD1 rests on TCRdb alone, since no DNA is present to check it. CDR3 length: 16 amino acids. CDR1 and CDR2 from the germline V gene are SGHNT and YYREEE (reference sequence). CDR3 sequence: CASSLARLDRRETQYF.

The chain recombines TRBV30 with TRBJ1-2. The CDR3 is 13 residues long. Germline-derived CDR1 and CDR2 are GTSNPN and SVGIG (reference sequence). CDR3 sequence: CAWMTGRDYGYTF.

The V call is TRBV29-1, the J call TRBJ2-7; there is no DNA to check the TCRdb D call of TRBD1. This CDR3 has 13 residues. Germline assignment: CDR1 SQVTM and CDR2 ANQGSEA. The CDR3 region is CSVRGTGAYEQYF.

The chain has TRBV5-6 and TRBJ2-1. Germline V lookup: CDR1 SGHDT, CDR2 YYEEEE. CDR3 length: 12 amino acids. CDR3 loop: CASSPSYGEQFF.

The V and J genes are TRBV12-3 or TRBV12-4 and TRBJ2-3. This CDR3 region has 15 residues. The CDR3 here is CASSLDIQITDTQYF.

CDR3 loop: CASSHRGHNEQFF. The rearrangement joins TRBV14 to TRBJ2-1; TCRdb's D call of TRBD2 is untestable without DNA. There are 13 residues in the CDR3. Germline lookup yields CDR1 SGHDN and CDR2 FVKESK.

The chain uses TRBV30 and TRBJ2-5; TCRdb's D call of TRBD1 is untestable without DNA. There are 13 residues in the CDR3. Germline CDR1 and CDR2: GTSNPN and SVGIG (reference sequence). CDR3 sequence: CAWSLDRWETQYF. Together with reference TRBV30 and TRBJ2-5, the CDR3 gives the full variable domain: SQTIHQWPATLVQPVGSPLSLECTVEGTSNPNLYWYRQAAGRGLQLLFYSVGIGQISSEVPQNLSASRPQDRQFILSSKKLLLSDSGFYLCAWSLDRWETQYFGPGTRLLVL.

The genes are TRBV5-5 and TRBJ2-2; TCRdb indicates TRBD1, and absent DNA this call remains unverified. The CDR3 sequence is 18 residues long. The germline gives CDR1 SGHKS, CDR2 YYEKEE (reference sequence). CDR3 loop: CASSLEYSGTENTGELFF.

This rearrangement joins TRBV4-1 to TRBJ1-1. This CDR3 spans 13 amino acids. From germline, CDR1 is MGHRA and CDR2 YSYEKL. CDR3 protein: CASSQGRFTEAFF.

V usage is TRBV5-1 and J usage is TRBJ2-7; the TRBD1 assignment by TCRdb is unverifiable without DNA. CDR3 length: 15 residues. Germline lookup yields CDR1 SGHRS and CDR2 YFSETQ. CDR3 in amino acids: CASSGQGGRYYEQYF.

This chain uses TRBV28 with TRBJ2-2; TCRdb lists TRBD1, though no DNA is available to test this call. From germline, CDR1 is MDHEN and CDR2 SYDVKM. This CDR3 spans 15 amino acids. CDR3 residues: CASSGDSANTGELFF.

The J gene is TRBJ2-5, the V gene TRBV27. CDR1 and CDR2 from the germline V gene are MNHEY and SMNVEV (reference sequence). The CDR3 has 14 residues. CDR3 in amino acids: CASSPLEYQETQYF.

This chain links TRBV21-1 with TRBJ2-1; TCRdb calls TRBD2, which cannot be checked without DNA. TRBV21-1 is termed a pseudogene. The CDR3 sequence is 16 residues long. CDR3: CASRDQAGGADNEQFF.

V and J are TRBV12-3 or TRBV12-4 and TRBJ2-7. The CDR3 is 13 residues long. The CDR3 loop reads CASSPEPAYEQYF.

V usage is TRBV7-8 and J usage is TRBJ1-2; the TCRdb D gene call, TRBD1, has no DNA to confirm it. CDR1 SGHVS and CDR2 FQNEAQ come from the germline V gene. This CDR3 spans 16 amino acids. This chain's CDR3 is CASSDRDRESNYGYTF. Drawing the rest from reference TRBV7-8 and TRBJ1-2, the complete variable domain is GAGVSQSPRYKVAKRGQDVALRCDPISGHVSLFWYQQALGQGPEFLTYFQNEAQLDKSGLPSDRFFAERPEGSVSTLKIQRTQQEDSAVYLCASSDRDRESNYGYTFGSGTRLTVV.

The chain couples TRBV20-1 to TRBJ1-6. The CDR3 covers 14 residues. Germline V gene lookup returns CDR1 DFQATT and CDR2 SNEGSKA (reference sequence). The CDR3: CSARDLKGWTPLHF.

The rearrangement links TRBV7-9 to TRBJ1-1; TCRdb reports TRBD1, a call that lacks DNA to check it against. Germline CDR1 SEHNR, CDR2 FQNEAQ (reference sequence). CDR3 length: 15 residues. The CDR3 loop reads CASSSSPGQKTEAFF. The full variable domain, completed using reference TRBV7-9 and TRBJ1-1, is DTGVSQNPRHKITKRGQNVTFRCDPISEHNRLYWYRQTLGQGPEFLTYFQNEAQLEKSRLLSDRFSAERPKGSFSTLEIQRTEQGDSAMYLCASSSSPGQKTEAFFGQGTRLTVV.

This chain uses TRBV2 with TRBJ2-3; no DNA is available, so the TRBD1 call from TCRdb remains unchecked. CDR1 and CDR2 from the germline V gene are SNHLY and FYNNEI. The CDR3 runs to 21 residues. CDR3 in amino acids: CASSEADSGEQGWESTDTQYF.

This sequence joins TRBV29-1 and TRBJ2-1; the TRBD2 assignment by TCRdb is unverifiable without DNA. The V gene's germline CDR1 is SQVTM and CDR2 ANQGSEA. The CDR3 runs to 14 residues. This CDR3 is CSVILAGGLYEQFF.

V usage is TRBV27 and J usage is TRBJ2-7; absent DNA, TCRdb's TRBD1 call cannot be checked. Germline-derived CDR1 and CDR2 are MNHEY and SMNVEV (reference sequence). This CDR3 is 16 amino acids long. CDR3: CATCPSFGGESYEQYF.

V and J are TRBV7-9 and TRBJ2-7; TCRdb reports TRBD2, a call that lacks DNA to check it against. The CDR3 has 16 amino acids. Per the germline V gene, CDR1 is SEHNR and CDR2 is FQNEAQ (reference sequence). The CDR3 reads CASSLELASGSYEQYF.

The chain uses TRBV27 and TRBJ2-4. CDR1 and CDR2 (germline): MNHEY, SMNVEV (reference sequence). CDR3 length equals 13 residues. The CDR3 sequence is CASSLSVWDIQYF.

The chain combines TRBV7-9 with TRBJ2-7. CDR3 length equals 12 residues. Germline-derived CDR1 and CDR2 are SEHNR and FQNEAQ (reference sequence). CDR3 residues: CASSLSIYEQYF.

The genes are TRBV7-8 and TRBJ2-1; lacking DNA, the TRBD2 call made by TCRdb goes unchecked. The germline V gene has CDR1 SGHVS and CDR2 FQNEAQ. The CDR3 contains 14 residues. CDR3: CASSPPLAGGPVFF.

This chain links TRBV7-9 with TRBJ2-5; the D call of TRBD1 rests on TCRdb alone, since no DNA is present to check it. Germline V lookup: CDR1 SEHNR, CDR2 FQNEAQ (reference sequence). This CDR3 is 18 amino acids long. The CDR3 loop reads CASSAPGQGGPYQETQYF.

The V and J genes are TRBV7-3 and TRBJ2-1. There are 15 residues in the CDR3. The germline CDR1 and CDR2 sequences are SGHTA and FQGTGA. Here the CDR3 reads CASSILTTAYNEQFF. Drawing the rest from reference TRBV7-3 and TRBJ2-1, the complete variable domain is GAGVSQTPSNKVTEKGKYVELRCDPISGHTALYWYRQSLGQGPEFLIYFQGTGAADDSGLPNDRFFAVRPEGSVSTLKIQRTERGDSAVYLCASSILTTAYNEQFFGPGTRLTVL.

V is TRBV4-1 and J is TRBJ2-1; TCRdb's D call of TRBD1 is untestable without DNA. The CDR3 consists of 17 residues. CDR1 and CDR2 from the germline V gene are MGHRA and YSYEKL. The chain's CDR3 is CASSQAGHPSSYNEQFF.

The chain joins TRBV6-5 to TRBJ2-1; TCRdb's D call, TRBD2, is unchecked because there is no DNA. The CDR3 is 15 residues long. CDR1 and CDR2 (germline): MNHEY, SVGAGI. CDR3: CASSPRDYSYNEHFF.

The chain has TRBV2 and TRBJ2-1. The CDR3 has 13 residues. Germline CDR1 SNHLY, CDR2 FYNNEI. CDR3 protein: CASSEYMYNEQLF.